These 29 T cell receptor beta chains came from one sample sequenced in a study of OX40 agonist ivuxolimab in advanced cancers. The assay was immunoSEQ multiplex PCR, and TCRdb's table has in-frame clones only and misses some. The data contain more than 65,000 clones, 91% of them singletons. The sample here was CD4+ or CD8+ T cells sorted from blood, taken in a trial of the OX40 agonist ivuxolimab. These receptors were taken from an adult with an advanced solid tumor such as melanoma, head and neck, liver or kidney cancer.

The rearrangement joins TRBV30 to TRBJ2-3; D is tentatively TRBD1 or TRBD2 (5 bases each). The CDR3 is 16 amino acids. V lost 2 bases to trimming and J lost 5 bases, with 20 bases between them. Germline V gene sequence: CDR1 GTSNPN, CDR2 SVGIG (reference sequence). The CDR3 region has the DNA TGTGCCTGGAGTTCACTTAGTGGGGGTGGGAAAGATACGCAGTATTTT. It translates to CAWSSLSGGGKDTQYF.

V gene TRBV6-5 combines with J gene TRBJ1-2, with 7 bases that match TRBD1. CDR1 and CDR2 (germline): MNHEY, SVGAGI. V was pared by 6 bases and J by 2 bases, with 6 bases of the junction left unmatched. CDR3 length: 14 amino acids. The CDR3 coding sequence is TGTGCCAGCAGCCCGCGACAGGGAAACTATGGCTACACCTTC. Encoded protein: CASSPRQGNYGYTF.

CDR3 in amino acids: CAIYSGDKPSGANVLTF. CDR3 bases: TGTGCTATCTATTCAGGCGATAAACCCTCTGGGGCCAACGTCCTGACTTTC. The rearrangement joins TRBV10-3 to TRBJ2-6, with no clear D. CDR3 size: 17 residues. CDR1 ENHRY and CDR2 SYGVKD come from the germline V gene.

V and J are TRBV11-2 and TRBJ2-1; no clear D gene. V was trimmed by 3 bases and J by 8 bases, leaving 5 bases between them. Germline-derived CDR1 and CDR2 are SGHAT and FQNNGV. The CDR3 has 11 amino acids. In DNA, the CDR3 is TGTGCCAGCAGCTTGTTGGATGAGCAGTTCTTC. Translation: CASSLLDEQFF.

This chain connects TRBV5-1 to TRBJ1-2; D is possibly TRBD1 (5 bases). The CDR3 consists of 14 residues. The V gene lost 4 bases and the J gene lost 6 bases, with 16 bases spanning the gap. Germline CDR1 SGHRS, CDR2 YFSETQ. The CDR3 here is CASSPMGLQDGYTF. In DNA form, the CDR3 reads TGCGCCAGCAGCCCCATGGGGCTTCAAGATGGCTACACCTTC.

V and J are TRBV4-1 and TRBJ1-1; tentatively, D is TRBD1 (5 bases). This CDR3 comprises 18 residues. Germline loops: CDR1 MGHRA, CDR2 YSYEKL. V was cut by 3 bases and J by 1 base, with 21 bases left in between. The CDR3 DNA is TGCGCCAGCAGCCACCCTGCCCAGGGTGCATATTGGAACACTGAAGCTTTCTTT. It translates to CASSHPAQGAYWNTEAFF.

The chain has TRBV7-8 and TRBJ1-2; D is unresolved. In germline, CDR1 is SGHVS, CDR2 FQNEAQ. The CDR3 sequence is 15 residues long. Trimming pared 4 bases from V and 2 bases from J, leaving 14 bases between. Here the CDR3 DNA reads TGTGCCAGCAGCTACTCCCCTCGGCAGAACTATGGCTACACCTTC. Its protein is CASSYSPRQNYGYTF.

With regard to this clone: Other DNA variants within this sample encode the same CDR3. The CDR3 loop is CASSSNYEQYF. The DNA for the CDR3 is TGTGCCAGTAGTAGCAATTACGAGCAGTACTTC. The gene calls are TRBV19 and TRBJ2-7; the D is unclear. The CDR3 is 11 amino acids. Per the germline V gene, CDR1 is LNHDA and CDR2 is SQIVND (reference sequence). V was cut by 4 bases and J by 4 bases, with 5 bases left in between. The full variable domain, in which reference TRBV19 and TRBJ2-7 provide the parts outside the CDR3, is DGGITQSPKYLFRKEGQNVTLSCEQNLNHDAMYWYRQDPGQGLRLIYYSQIVNDFQKGDIAEGYSVSREKKESFPLTVTSAQKNPTAFYLCASSSNYEQYFGPGTRLTVT.

This clone came up once. The chain couples TRBV11-3 to TRBJ2-5; the match to TRBD1 covers 8 bases. V dropped 4 bases and J dropped 2; count of bases not matched to a gene: 9. CDR3 length: 16 residues. CDR1 is SGHNT and CDR2 is YENEEA in the germline V gene. In nucleotides, the CDR3 is TGTGCCAGCAGCTCCTCCGGGACAGGCGGTCAAGAGACCCAGTACTTC. This gives the protein CASSSSGTGGQETQYF.

The chain carries TRBV30 and TRBJ2-1; D possibly corresponds to TRBD1 (6 bases). The V end was cut by 0 bases, the J end by 14 bases, with 17 bases between. The CDR3 length is 13 residues. Per the germline V gene, CDR1 is GTSNPN and CDR2 is SVGIG (reference sequence). The CDR3 protein is CAWSVPPGTREFF. The CDR3 bases are TGTGCCTGGAGTGTCCCGCCCGGGACACGGGAGTTCTTC. Supplemented by reference TRBV30 and TRBJ2-1, the full variable domain reads SQTIHQWPATLVQPVGSPLSLECTVEGTSNPNLYWYRQAAGRGLQLLFYSVGIGQISSEVPQNLSASRPQDRQFILSSKKLLLSDSGFYLCAWSVPPGTREFFGPGTRLTVL.

This rearrangement joins TRBV5-6 to TRBJ2-5, with 7 bases aligning to TRBD1. Germline CDR1 SGHDT, CDR2 YYEEEE. The CDR3 is 14 amino acids. V lost 3 bases, J lost 5 bases, and 7 bases stayed unmatched. Here the CDR3 reads CASSSTDRLETQYF. DNA of the CDR3: TGTGCCAGCAGCTCCACGGACAGGTTGGAGACCCAGTACTTC.

The chain is built from TRBV9 and TRBJ2-3; 9 positions agree with TRBD1. In germline, CDR1 is SGDLS, CDR2 YYNGEE. This CDR3 has 15 amino acids. Trimming cost V 1 base and J 6 bases; bases outside gene matches: 6. CDR3 nucleotides: TGTGCCAGCAGCGTATTGGACAGGGGCTACGATACGCAGTATTTT. Its protein is CASSVLDRGYDTQYF. Complete variable domain (other parts from reference TRBV9 and TRBJ2-3): DSGVTQTPKHLITATGQRVTLRCSPRSGDLSVYWYQQSLDQGLQFLIQYYNGEERAKGNILERFSAQQFPDLHSELNLSSLELGDSALYFCASSVLDRGYDTQYFGPGTRLTVL.

J is TRBJ2-7 and V is TRBV11-2; tentatively, D is TRBD2 (6 bases). V lost 1 base and J lost 3, with 10 bases in between. Germline V CDR1 and CDR2: SGHAT, FQNNGV. The CDR3 consists of 14 residues. CDR3 amino acids: CASSLGGLNYEQYF. CDR3 bases: TGTGCCAGCAGCTTAGGCGGACTAAACTACGAGCAGTACTTC.

This clone has just one count. This rearrangement joins TRBV7-2 to TRBJ2-7, with D possibly matching TRBD1 (6 bases). The CDR3 is 12 amino acids. Trimming removed 5 bases at V and 4 bases at J, with 9 bases between. CDR1 SGHTA and CDR2 FQGNSA come from the germline V gene. CDR3 nucleotides: TGTGCCAGCAGCGCACAGGGATACGAGCAGTACTTC. Its translation is CASSAQGYEQYF.

The chain uses TRBV9 and TRBJ2-5, with 11 bases that match TRBD2. CDR1 is SGDLS and CDR2 is YYNGEE in the germline V gene. The J segment lost 6 bases and the V segment lost 2 bases, leaving 6 bases of the junction unmatched. CDR3 length equals 15 residues. The CDR3 loop reads CASSVDSGGAQTQYF. The CDR3 region has the DNA TGTGCCAGCAGCGTTGATAGCGGGGGGGCCCAGACCCAGTACTTC.

This chain joins TRBV5-6 and TRBJ2-1; 9 bases align to TRBD2. The CDR3 spans 15 residues. CDR1 is SGHDT and CDR2 is YYEEEE in the germline V gene. Trimming cost V 0 bases and J 3 bases; bases outside gene matches: 1. The CDR3 DNA is TGTGCCAGCAGCTTGGGTAGCGGGAGCTACAATGAGCAGTTCTTC. Translating gives CASSLGSGSYNEQFF.

J is TRBJ2-5 and V is TRBV11-2; 12 bases agree with TRBD2. There are 15 residues in the CDR3. Trimming at V came to 4 bases and at J to 1 base, leaving 1 base not matched to a gene. Germline CDR1 SGHAT, CDR2 FQNNGV. CDR3: CASSSGLAGQETQYF. The CDR3 coding sequence is TGTGCCAGCAGCTCGGGACTAGCGGGCCAAGAGACCCAGTACTTC.

About this clone itself: The junction departs from the called germline gene at one end, perhaps through a read error. V gene TRBV7-7 combines with J gene TRBJ2-5; D unclear. The CDR3 runs to 14 residues. Germline CDR1 SSHAT, CDR2 FNYEAQ (reference sequence). The CDR3 region is CASSLSVGAETQYF. CDR3 in DNA: TGTGCTAGCAGCTTATCTGTGGGCGCAGAGACCCAGTACTTC.

V and J are TRBV21-1 and TRBJ2-1; the table's D call of TRBD2 was not tested on the DNA. TRBV21-1 is described as a pseudogene. The CDR3 has 16 amino acids. The CDR3 is CASSKIVGSSYNEQFF. Here the CDR3 DNA reads TGTGCCAGCAGCAAAATAGTAGGGAGCTCCTACAATGAGCAGTTCTTC.

The chain carries TRBV29-1 and TRBJ1-2; no clear D gene. The V gene lost 2 bases and the J gene lost 0 bases, with 10 bases spanning the gap. This CDR3 has 14 amino acids. Germline-derived CDR1 and CDR2 are SQVTM and ANQGSEA. The CDR3 region has the DNA TGCAGCGTTGAAACATCTTTTCCTAACTATGGCTACACCTTC. Translated: CSVETSFPNYGYTF. The full variable domain, with the rest looked up from reference TRBV29-1 and TRBJ1-2, is SAVISQKPSRDICQRGTSLTIQCQVDSQVTMMFWYRQQPGQSLTLIATANQGSEATYESGFVIDKFPISRPNLTFSTLTVSNMSPEDSSIYLCSVETSFPNYGYTFGSGTRLTVV.

This chain links TRBV6-6 with TRBJ2-7; the match to TRBD1 covers 8 bases. Germline V gives CDR1 MNHNY, CDR2 SVGAGI (reference sequence). The CDR3 runs to 14 residues. V shed 4 bases and J 2 bases; nucleotides not matched to a gene: 4. The CDR3 spells CASSWTGRTYEQYF. As DNA, the CDR3 is TGTGCCAGCAGTTGGACAGGGAGAACCTACGAGCAGTACTTC.

The chain joins TRBV10-3 to TRBJ2-7; 8 bases are shared with TRBD2. V lost 4 bases and J lost 4; bases outside the gene matches: 6. The CDR3 sequence is 14 residues long. CDR1 is ENHRY and CDR2 is SYGVKD in the germline V gene. CDR3 protein: CAISGSSGGYEQYF. In DNA form, the CDR3 reads TGTGCCATCAGTGGATCCAGCGGGGGTTACGAGCAGTACTTC.

DNA of the CDR3: TGTGCCAGCAGCTCGACAGGGCTGGTTGGAAACACCATATATTTT. Residues: CASSSTGLVGNTIYF. The rearrangement links TRBV5-5 to TRBJ1-3; 7 positions match TRBD1. Unmatched junction bases numbered 6, after V lost 3 bases and J lost 3 bases. Germline CDR1 and CDR2: SGHKS and YYEKEE (reference sequence). The CDR3 length is 15 residues.

The rearrangement links TRBV20-1 to TRBJ1-1, with D tentatively TRBD1 (6 bases). CDR1 is DFQATT, CDR2 SNEGSKA, per germline (reference sequence). CDR3 length: 11 residues. The V gene lost 6 bases and the J gene lost 5 bases, with 10 bases spanning the gap. CDR3 DNA: TGCAGTGCCCCTAGGGGGACTGAAGCTTTCTTT. Translating gives CSAPRGTEAFF.

V usage is TRBV10-3 and J usage is TRBJ2-7, with D possibly TRBD1 on 6 matching bases. The CDR3 contains 11 residues. Germline CDR1 and CDR2: ENHRY and SYGVKD. V gave up 9 bases and J gave up 2 bases, with 8 bases separating them. CDR3 bases: TGTGCCATACAGGGAACCTACGAGCAGTACTTC. It codes for CAIQGTYEQYF.

The V call is TRBV30, the J call TRBJ1-2; perhaps TRBD1 as D (5 bases). This CDR3 spans 15 amino acids. Germline CDR1 reads GTSNPN; CDR2 reads SVGIG (reference sequence). Trimming took 0 bases from V and 3 from J, leaving 14 bases between them. The CDR3 DNA follows: TGTGCCTGGAGTGTAAGTCCTGGCAGGGACTATGGCTACACCTTC. Translation gives CAWSVSPGRDYGYTF.

Here the CDR3 reads CASSYNPGQGARPRIEKLFF. Here the CDR3 DNA reads TGTGCCAGTTCCTACAACCCGGGACAGGGGGCCCGGCCAAGGATTGAAAAACTGTTTTTT. The chain employs TRBV19 and TRBJ1-4; the match to TRBD1 covers 12 bases. Trimming took 8 bases from V and 7 from J; bases not matched to a gene: 23. The CDR3 runs 20 residues. Germline CDR1 and CDR2: LNHDA and SQIVND (reference sequence). The entire variable domain, with the rest obtained from reference TRBV19 and TRBJ1-4, is as follows: DGGITQSPKYLFRKEGQNVTLSCEQNLNHDAMYWYRQDPGQGLRLIYYSQIVNDFQKGDIAEGYSVSREKKESFPLTVTSAQKNPTAFYLCASSYNPGQGARPRIEKLFFGSGTQLSVL.

This clone has a single count. The chain has TRBV19 and TRBJ2-5; 8 positions agree with TRBD1. The V segment lost 7 bases and the J segment 4 bases; nucleotides outside the gene matches: 8. Germline CDR1 is LNHDA and CDR2 is SQIVND (reference sequence). The CDR3 contains 14 residues. The CDR3 loop is CASTIAGGLETQYF. The CDR3 DNA sequence: TGTGCCAGTACCATAGCAGGGGGCTTAGAGACCCAGTACTTC.

The rearrangement uses TRBV5-1 and TRBJ1-3, with D unresolved. CDR3 length equals 16 residues. V was cut by 0 bases and J by 1 base, with 11 bases left in between. The V gene's germline CDR1 is SGHRS and CDR2 YFSETQ. The CDR3 loop is CASSLGVNLSGNTIYF. The CDR3 DNA sequence: TGCGCCAGCAGCTTGGGTGTGAATCTTTCTGGAAACACCATATATTTT. Using reference TRBV5-1 and TRBJ1-3 for the parts outside the CDR3, the full variable domain is KAGVTQTPRYLIKTRGQQVTLSCSPISGHRSVSWYQQTPGQGLQFLFEYFSETQRNKGNFPGRFSGRQFSNSRSEMNVSTLELGDSALYLCASSLGVNLSGNTIYFGEGSWLTVV.